This TCR beta chain came from a study of T cells in Graves' hyperthyroidism and ophthalmopathy. Authors of the study amplified TCR beta CDR3 regions from RNA transcripts. The TCR CDR3 first-round RT-PCR relied on the HTBI primer set. One entry per CDR3 protein results from TCRdb running MiXCR on the multiplex PCR reads. There are 500,000 or so distinct CDR3 sequences in the sample; around 15% occur only once, and about 29% lies in the top ten. Germline loops: CDR1 MNHGY, CDR2 SVAAGI. Trimming left V 2 bases short and J 4 bases short, with 12 bases between. The CDR3 runs 14 residues. Diagnostic assessment was based on clinical symptoms, serum thyroxine and TRAb, thyroid ultrasound and orbital computed tomography.

The genes are TRBV6-9 and TRBJ2-7; a weak D match, TRBD1 (6 bases). The clonotype comes from a woman aged 25 to 39 with Graves' ophthalmopathy. The sequencing input was blood. The CDR3 DNA sequence: TGTGCCAGCAGTTATGTCCAGGGGCAGTACGAGCAGTACTTC. Encoded protein: CASSYVQGQYEQYF.